The 20 T cell receptor beta chains given below trace back to one sample, sequenced in a study of regulatory T cells in long-lasting Graves disease. Construction of the TCR beta libraries employed iRepertoire HTBI primers in conjunction with Arm-PCR of CDR3 regions. TCRdb recomputed calls from the multiplex PCR reads with MiXCR, one row per CDR3 protein. The sample lists 450,000 to 600,000 distinct CDR3 sequences, 15% to 20% occurring once. Time point noted: newly diagnosed GD, antithyroid drugs for less than 3 months. The TCR library was made from RNA that had been extracted from PBMCs in TRIzol. This same sample was also taken into another study, of T cells in Graves' hyperthyroidism and ophthalmopathy.

The starting material was peripheral blood mononuclear cells (PBMCs), obtained at new diagnosis, from a patient treated with antithyroid drugs. These receptors were obtained from a man in his forties with Graves disease.

V and J are TRBV2 and TRBJ1-1; tentative D call: TRBD1 (5 bases). CDR1 and CDR2 (germline): SNHLY, FYNNEI. Deletions cut 4 bases from V and 1 base from J, with 13 bases between. The CDR3 totals 15 residues. The DNA for the CDR3 is TGTGCCAGCAGTGTACAATTGGGGGGGAACACTGAAGCTTTCTTT. It yields the protein CASSVQLGGNTEAFF.

V and J are TRBV11-2 and TRBJ2-1, with 8 bases aligning to TRBD2. The CDR3 extends over 18 amino acids. Unmatched junction bases numbered 13, after V lost 2 bases and J lost 4 bases. Germline CDR1 and CDR2: SGHAT and FQNNGV. The CDR3 is CASSLFLVAGQIYNEQFF. CDR3 sequence (DNA): TGTGCCAGCAGCTTATTCCTTGTAGCGGGGCAGATTTACAATGAGCAGTTCTTC.

This clonotype was seen many times. The chain couples TRBV6-2 or TRBV6-3 to TRBJ2-3; the D call may be TRBD1 or TRBD2 (5 bases each). V was clipped by 2 bases and J by 2 bases, with 8 bases between them. The CDR3 is 14 residues long. The germline V gene encodes CDR1 MNHEY and CDR2 SVGEGT. CDR3 DNA sequence: TGTGCCAGCAGTTACCGTGGGACCACAGATACGCAGTATTTT. This codes for CASSYRGTTDTQYF.

This clonotype was recorded at least ten times. The chain is built from TRBV5-1 and TRBJ1-2; D may be TRBD1 (5 bases). V was shortened by 8 bases and J by 0 bases, with 11 bases between the two germline ends. The CDR3 runs 13 residues. The V gene's germline CDR1 is SGHRS and CDR2 YFSETQ. This CDR3 is CASRQGPNYGYTF. In nucleotides, the CDR3 is TGCGCCAGTCGCCAGGGACCTAACTATGGCTACACCTTC.

This clonotype occurred many times. The germline gene is not matched at one end of the junction; a read error may be the cause. The chain has TRBV2 and TRBJ1-3, with D perhaps matching TRBD1 (6 bases). Germline V gives CDR1 SNHLY, CDR2 FYNNEI. The CDR3 sequence is 14 residues long. CDR3 region: CASREGGFGNTIYF. The CDR3 nucleotides read TGTGCCAGCAGGGAAGGGGGTTTTGGAAACACCATATATTTT.

The rearrangement uses TRBV7-9 and TRBJ2-4; the D gene could be TRBD1 or TRBD2 (5 bases each). The V end lost 2 bases, the J end lost 0 bases, and 11 bases lay between the germline ends. This CDR3 has 16 residues. Germline V lookup: CDR1 SEHNR, CDR2 FQNEAQ (reference sequence). CDR3 bases: TGTGCCAGCAGCTTATGGGGGAAGGAAGCCAAAAACATTCAGTACTTC. It codes for CASSLWGKEAKNIQYF.

This clonotype was found many times. This rearrangement joins TRBV6-2 or TRBV6-3 to TRBJ2-2, with 12 bases that match TRBD2. CDR3 size: 17 residues. V gave up 8 bases and J gave up 0 bases; unmatched junction bases: 7. Per the germline V gene, CDR1 is MNHEY and CDR2 is SVGEGT. This CDR3 reads CASSRSSGRANTGELFF. For the CDR3, the DNA is TGTGCCAGCTCCCGATCTAGCGGGAGGGCGAACACCGGGGAGCTGTTTTTT.

There are many counts of this clonotype. The chain links TRBV28 to TRBJ1-4, with TRBD1 as a possible D gene (6 bases). Germline CDR1 and CDR2: MDHEN and SYDVKM. The CDR3 consists of 17 residues. V gave up 3 bases and J gave up 3 bases, with 17 bases separating them. The CDR3 loop reads CASSLTGAQGPNEKLFF. Written as DNA, the CDR3 is TGTGCCAGCAGTTTGACGGGGGCCCAGGGGCCTAATGAAAAACTGTTTTTT.

With regard to this clonotype: One base away lies a much larger clone, so this may be a sequencing read error. V gene TRBV28 combines with J gene TRBJ2-7, with 7 bases identical to TRBD2. Looked up from germline, CDR1 is MDHEN and CDR2 is SYDVKM. The CDR3 runs to 13 residues. The CDR3 sequence is CASTRLAPYGQYF. The CDR3 coding sequence is TGTGCCAGCACGAGACTAGCTCCATACGGGCAGTACTTC.

Ten or more counts support this clonotype. This chain connects TRBV7-8 to TRBJ2-2, with D perhaps matching TRBD1 (5 bases). Germline CDR1 is SGHVS and CDR2 is FQNEAQ. This CDR3 is built from 13 residues. V was pared by 5 bases and J by 9 bases, with 13 bases between. CDR3 DNA sequence: TGTGCCAGCAGCCGACAGCTCCACCGGGAGCTGTTTTTT. Protein product: CASSRQLHRELFF.

The chain combines TRBV28 with TRBJ1-1, with unresolved D. The CDR3 contains 11 residues. Per the germline V gene, CDR1 is MDHEN and CDR2 is SYDVKM. Trimming pared 7 bases from V and 8 bases from J, leaving 11 bases between. Here the CDR3 DNA reads TGTGCCAGCATTTCCCGGGCGGAAGCTTTCTTT. Translation: CASISRAEAFF.

This clonotype turned up a few times. Relative to the germline gene, one junction end is altered; a read error may explain this. This chain connects TRBV6-1 to TRBJ2-4; no definite D call. There are 10 residues in the CDR3. Germline CDR1 is MNHNS and CDR2 is SASEGT. The CDR3 loop is CASRGNTQYF. The CDR3 nucleotides are TGTGCCAGCAGGGGCAACACTCAGTACTTC.

This clonotype was recorded many times. J is TRBJ2-5 and V is TRBV9; no definite D call. The CDR3 totals 12 residues. CDR1 is SGDLS, CDR2 YYNGEE, per germline. Trimming removed 1 base at V and 1 base at J, with 2 bases between. CDR3 protein: CASSVSQETQYF. CDR3 in DNA: TGTGCCAGCAGCGTATCCCAAGAGACCCAGTACTTC.

J is TRBJ2-7 and V is TRBV11-2, with 13 nucleotides matching TRBD2. This CDR3 comprises 16 residues. J lost 7 bases, V lost 4 bases, and 10 bases had no gene match. The germline V gene has CDR1 SGHAT and CDR2 FQNNGV. The CDR3: CASSWGTSGTAGEQYF. In DNA, the CDR3 is TGTGCCAGCAGCTGGGGGACTAGCGGGACGGCCGGGGAGCAGTACTTC.

This clonotype was seen only a few times. This chain uses TRBV20-1 with TRBJ2-7; 7 nucleotides align to TRBD2. Germline CDR1 DFQATT, CDR2 SNEGSKA (reference sequence). With 3 bases clipped from V and 6 bases from J, the junction kept 11 bases outside the gene matches. This CDR3 is built from 14 residues. The CDR3 DNA reads TGCAGTGCTAGTCGGGTTTTTGGGAGGGGCGAGCAGTACTTC. It is translated as CSASRVFGRGEQYF.

The V gene is TRBV7-3, the J gene TRBJ2-5; the match to TRBD2 covers 8 bases. CDR1 is SGHTA and CDR2 is FQGTGA in the germline V gene. V trimming: 1 base; J trimming: 1 base; junction bases outside the gene matches: 8. The CDR3 extends over 17 amino acids. As DNA, the CDR3 is TGTGCCAGCAGCTTAAGGGGGTCGGGGACTAGCCAAGAGACCCAGTACTTC. This encodes CASSLRGSGTSQETQYF. Supplemented by reference TRBV7-3 and TRBJ2-5, the full variable domain reads GAGVSQTPSNKVTEKGKYVELRCDPISGHTALYWYRQSLGQGPEFLIYFQGTGAADDSGLPNDRFFAVRPEGSVSTLKIQRTERGDSAVYLCASSLRGSGTSQETQYFGPGTRLLVL.

This clonotype showed up many times. The chain couples TRBV7-9 to TRBJ2-7, with 9 positions matching TRBD2. V lost 5 bases to trimming and J lost 5 bases; unmatched junction nucleotides: 19. Germline CDR1 and CDR2: SEHNR and FQNEAQ (reference sequence). The CDR3 has 18 residues. DNA of the CDR3: TGTGCCAGCAGCCCTGCAACGAATTTAGCGGGAGATGCGGACGAGCAGTACTTC. This gives the protein CASSPATNLAGDADEQYF.

This clonotype has ten or more counts. This sequence joins TRBV6-1 and TRBJ1-6, with 7 bases that match TRBD1. CDR1 and CDR2 from the germline V gene are MNHNS and SASEGT. The CDR3 totals 18 residues. With V trimmed by 1 base and J by 7 bases, 13 bases remained unmatched. The DNA of the CDR3 is TGTGCCAGCAGTGAAGTAATGTCTGGACAGGCGCAAAATTCACCCCTCCACTTT. It codes for CASSEVMSGQAQNSPLHF.

The sample holds many counts of this clonotype. The chain carries TRBV24-1 and TRBJ2-3; TRBD2 is a possible D gene (5 bases). Trimming stripped 8 bases from V and 0 bases from J, with 11 bases between. The V gene's germline CDR1 is KGHDR and CDR2 SFDVKD. The CDR3 loop spans 14 amino acids. CDR3 nucleotides: TGTGCCACCAAGCGGATCTCTAGCACAGATACGCAGTATTTT. Translating gives CATKRISSTDTQYF.

There are a few counts of this clonotype. This chain links TRBV11-2 with TRBJ1-3; no definite D call. The CDR3 has 16 residues. Germline V lookup: CDR1 SGHAT, CDR2 FQNNGV. The V gene lost 5 bases and the J gene lost 2 bases, with 16 bases spanning the gap. CDR3 coding DNA: TGTGCCAGCAGCGAGACTTTTAGGGAAACTGGAAACACCATATATTTT. It codes for CASSETFRETGNTIYF.